The present entry profiles one T cell receptor (beta chain) with its context. The sample originates from a study of blood T cell repertoires in COVID-19. At the level of the study: Material from acute and convalescent COVID-19 was sourced from the United States, Italy and Spain. Nucleic acid was either cDNA or gDNA, and it came from T cells, B-cell-depleted T cells, or PBMCs.

Cohorts were assigned according to the clinical history that participants reported. CDR1 is SQVTM, CDR2 ANQGSEA, per germline. The CDR3 runs 14 residues. V shed 6 bases, J shed 8 bases, and the junction held 10 bases outside the gene matches. As processed by the authors: Reference gene primer amplification yielded estimated nucleated cell counts. Only in-frame clones appear in the TCRdb table, and some are missing; sequencing was by immunoSEQ multiplex PCR. V and J calls and clone size follow that table, whereas D and trimming were derived from the DNA. The sample lists about 210,000 clones; approximately 80% were seen once.

What was sequenced was PBMCs or T cells enriched from blood (not recorded which). J is TRBJ1-4 and V is TRBV29-1, with TRBD1 matching 9 bases. This receptor was obtained from a man under 40 with acute COVID-19. The CDR3: CSVAGGQGGEKLFF. CDR3 DNA: TGCAGCGTCGCCGGGGGACAGGGAGGAGAAAAACTGTTTTTT.